Sequencing of this T cell receptor beta chain was carried out in a study of CD8 T cells in ankylosing spondylitis. Broader study findings: Reportedly, significant enrichment of disease-linked clones occurred in matched ankylosing spondylitis synovial fluid.

Each TCR beta library was made by quantitative 5'-RACE that incorporated molecular barcodes. TCRdb analysed the 5' RACE reads with MiXCR anew, one entry per CDR3 protein. This table has about 130,000 distinct CDR3 sequences, about 7% appearing once. The CDR3 extends over 13 amino acids. In germline, CDR1 is DFQATT, CDR2 SNEGSKA (reference sequence). The J segment lost 6 bases and the V segment lost 2 bases, leaving 3 bases of the junction unmatched. This clonotype has ten or more counts. Its antigen is as yet unknown. The chain joins TRBV20-1 to TRBJ2-3; 9 positions match TRBD2. This clonotype was obtained from a female donor with ankylosing spondylitis or in good health (not recorded which). The sequenced sample consisted of blood, either unsorted or a sorted T cell fraction (not recorded which). The CDR3 region has the DNA TGCAGTGCTAGACTTCTAGCGGGGGATACGCAGTATTTT. Protein sequence: CSARLLAGDTQYF.